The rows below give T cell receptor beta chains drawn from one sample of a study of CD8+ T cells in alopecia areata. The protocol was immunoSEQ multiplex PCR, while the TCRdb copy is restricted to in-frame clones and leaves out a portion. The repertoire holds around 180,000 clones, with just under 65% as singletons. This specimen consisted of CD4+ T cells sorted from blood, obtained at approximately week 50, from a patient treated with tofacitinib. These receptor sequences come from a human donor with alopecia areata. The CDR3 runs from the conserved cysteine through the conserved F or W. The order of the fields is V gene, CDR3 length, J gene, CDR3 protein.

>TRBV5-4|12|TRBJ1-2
CASNPTGDGYTF
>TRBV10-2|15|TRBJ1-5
CASSESSGGNQPQHF
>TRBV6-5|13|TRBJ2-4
CASSYSRGGTKYF
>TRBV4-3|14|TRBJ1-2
CASSQDSRMDGYTF
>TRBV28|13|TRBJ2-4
CASSPGQGHIQYF
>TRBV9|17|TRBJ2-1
CASSVGRAGLPYNEQFF
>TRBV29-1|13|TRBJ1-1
CSVAGTVNTEAFF
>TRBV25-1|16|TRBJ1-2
CASSAGQGWESYGYTF
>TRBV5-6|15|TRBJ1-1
CASSSDAPFNTEAFF
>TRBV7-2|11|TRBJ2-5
CASSPQETQYF
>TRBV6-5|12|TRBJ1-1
CASSLQGGEAFF
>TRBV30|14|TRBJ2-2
CAWSIGQGSGELFF
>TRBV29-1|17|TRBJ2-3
CSVDGTSGGRSRDTQYF
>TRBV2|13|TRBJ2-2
CASSPGPTGELFF
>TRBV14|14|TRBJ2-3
CASSQGDRTDTQYF
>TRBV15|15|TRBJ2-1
CATSRDSQVYNEQFF
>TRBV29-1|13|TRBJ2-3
CSVKGQHTDTQYF
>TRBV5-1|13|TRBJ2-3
CASSQQSTDTQYF
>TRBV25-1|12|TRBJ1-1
CASGTVNTEAFF
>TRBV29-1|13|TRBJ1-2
CSVDPDRGRGYTF
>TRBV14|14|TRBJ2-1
CASSIRTGRNEQFF
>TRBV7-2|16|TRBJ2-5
CASSLEIAGGKETQYF
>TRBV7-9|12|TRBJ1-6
CASSPPTSPLHF
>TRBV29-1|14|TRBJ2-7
CSAKGQGHVYEQYF
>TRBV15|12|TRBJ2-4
CATGEFYGSVDF
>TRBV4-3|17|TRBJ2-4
CASSPQHTDRWGNIQYF
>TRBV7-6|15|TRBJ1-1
CASSTSSSVGTEAFF
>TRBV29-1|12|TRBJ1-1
CSVGTPNTEAFF
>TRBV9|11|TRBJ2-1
CASSQDLEQFF
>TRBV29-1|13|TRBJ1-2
CSVSGGQGYGYTF
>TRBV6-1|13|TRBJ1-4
CASVRVNNEKLFF
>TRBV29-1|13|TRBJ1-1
CSVVERGQGEAFF
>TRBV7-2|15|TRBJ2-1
CASSLAHVWGNEQFF
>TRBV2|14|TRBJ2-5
CASRDGTAQETQYF
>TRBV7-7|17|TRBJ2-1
CASSLQGQKGSYNEQFF
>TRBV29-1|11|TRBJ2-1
CSGRTGNEQFF
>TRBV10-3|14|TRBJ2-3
CAISDEVFGDTQYF
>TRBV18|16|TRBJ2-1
CASSDAWAGRNNEQFF
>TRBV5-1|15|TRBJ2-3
CASSFQGEGTDTQYF
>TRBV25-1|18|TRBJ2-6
CASSSPRGGHSGANVLTF
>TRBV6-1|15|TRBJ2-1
CASSEIAGADNEQFF
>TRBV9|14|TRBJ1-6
CASSEQGYNSPLHF
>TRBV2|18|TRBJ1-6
CASRARDRGFSYNSPLHF
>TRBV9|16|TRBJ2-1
CASSAFGGGSYNEQFF
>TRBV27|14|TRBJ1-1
CASSKQVLGTEAFF
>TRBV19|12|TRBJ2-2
CASSIDTGELFF
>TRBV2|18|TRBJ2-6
CASSTGDRGGGGANVLTF
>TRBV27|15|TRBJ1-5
CASSELTGQNQPQHF
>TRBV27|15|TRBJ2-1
CASSFPGGPYNEQFF
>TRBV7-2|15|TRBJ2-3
CASSLAGGPGDTQYF
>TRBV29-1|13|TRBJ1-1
CSVVRQMNTEAFF
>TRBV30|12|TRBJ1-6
CAWSVGESPLHF
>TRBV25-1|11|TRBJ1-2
CASGQGYGYTF
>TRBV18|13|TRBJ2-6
CASSPSGANVLTF
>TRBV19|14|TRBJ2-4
CASSVTVGSDIQYF
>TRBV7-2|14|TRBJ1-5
CASSLAGGGQPQHF
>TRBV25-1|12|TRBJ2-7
CASSTGSYEQYF